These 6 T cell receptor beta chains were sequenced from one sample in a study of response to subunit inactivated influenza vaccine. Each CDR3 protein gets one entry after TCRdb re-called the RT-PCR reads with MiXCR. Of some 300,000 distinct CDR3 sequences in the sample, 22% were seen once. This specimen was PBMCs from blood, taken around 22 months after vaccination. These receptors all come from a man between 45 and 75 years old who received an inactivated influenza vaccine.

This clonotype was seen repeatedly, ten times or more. The CDR3 DNA follows: TGCAGTGCTAGAGAGTTTACCGGATCACCCCTCCACTTT. Translated: CSAREFTGSPLHF. The chain has TRBV20-1 and TRBJ1-6; no definite D call. The CDR3 contains 13 residues. CDR1 and CDR2 from the germline V gene are DFQATT and SNEGSKA (reference sequence). V was cut by 0 bases and J by 10 bases, with 10 bases left in between.

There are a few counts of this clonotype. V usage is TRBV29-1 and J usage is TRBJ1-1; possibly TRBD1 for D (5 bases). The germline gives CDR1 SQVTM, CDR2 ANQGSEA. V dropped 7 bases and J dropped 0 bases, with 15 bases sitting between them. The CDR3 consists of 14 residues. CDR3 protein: CSAARQTMNTEAFF. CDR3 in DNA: TGCAGCGCCGCTAGACAGACGATGAACACTGAAGCTTTCTTT.

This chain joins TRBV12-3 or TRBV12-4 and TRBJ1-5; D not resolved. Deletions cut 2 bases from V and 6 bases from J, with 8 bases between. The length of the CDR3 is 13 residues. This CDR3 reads CASSLMGGQPQHF. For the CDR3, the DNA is TGTGCCAGCAGTTTAATGGGCGGTCAGCCCCAGCATTTT.

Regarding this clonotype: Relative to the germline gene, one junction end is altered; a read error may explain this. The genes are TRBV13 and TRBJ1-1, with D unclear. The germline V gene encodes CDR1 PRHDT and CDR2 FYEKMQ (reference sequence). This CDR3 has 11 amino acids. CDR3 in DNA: TGTGCCAGCAGTTTGGGCACTGGAGCTTTCTTT. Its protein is CASSLGTGAFF.

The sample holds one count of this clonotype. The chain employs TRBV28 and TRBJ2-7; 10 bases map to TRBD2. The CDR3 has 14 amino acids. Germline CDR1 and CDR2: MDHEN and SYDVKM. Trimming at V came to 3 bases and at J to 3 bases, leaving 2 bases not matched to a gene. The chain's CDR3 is CASSLSGRVYEQYF. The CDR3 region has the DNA TGTGCCAGCAGTTTGAGCGGGAGGGTCTACGAGCAGTACTTC.

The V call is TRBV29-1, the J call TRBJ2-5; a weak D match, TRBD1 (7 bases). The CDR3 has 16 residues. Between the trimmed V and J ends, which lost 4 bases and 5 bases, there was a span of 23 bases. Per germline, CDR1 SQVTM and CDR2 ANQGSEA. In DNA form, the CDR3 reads TGCAGCGTTGGCTTGGGGTCAGGGGGGCGTGGTGAGACCCAGTACTTC. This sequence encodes CSVGLGSGGRGETQYF.